One and the same sample provided the 4 T cell receptor beta chains below, sequenced in a study of T cells in localized non-small cell lung cancer. Clones were read by immunoSEQ multiplex PCR, and TCRdb kept only the in-frame ones, dropping some. Of tens of thousands of clones in the sample, 75% to 90% were seen once. Here the sequenced sample was peripheral blood mononuclear cells, taken before any cancer treatment. The source of these receptors is a man aged 40 to 75 with stage III lung adenocarcinoma.

The chain joins TRBV7-2 to TRBJ1-2; 7 nucleotides line up with TRBD1. Germline V lookup: CDR1 SGHTA, CDR2 FQGNSA. This CDR3 contains 14 residues. Unmatched junction bases numbered 10, after V lost 7 bases and J lost 5 bases. The CDR3 sequence is CASIITGVRYGYTF. For the CDR3, the DNA is TGTGCCAGCATTATAACAGGGGTCCGATATGGCTACACCTTC.

The V gene is TRBV2, the J gene TRBJ1-1; D gene uncertain. Germline V gives CDR1 SNHLY, CDR2 FYNNEI. Between the trimmed V and J ends, which lost 7 bases and 0 bases, there was a span of 9 bases. This CDR3 spans 13 amino acids. The CDR3 region is CASTTYMNTEAFF. The CDR3 bases are TGTGCCAGCACCACCTATATGAACACTGAAGCTTTCTTT.

The V and J genes are TRBV29-1 and TRBJ1-6; maybe TRBD1 (6 bases). V dropped 4 bases and J dropped 6 bases, with 13 bases sitting between them. The CDR3 contains 14 residues. Germline assignment: CDR1 SQVTM and CDR2 ANQGSEA. The CDR3 DNA is TGCAGCGTTGCGTTCGGACAGACTAATTCACCCCTCCACTTT. It translates to CSVAFGQTNSPLHF.

The J gene is TRBJ1-5, the V gene TRBV30, with D unclear. CDR1 is GTSNPN, CDR2 SVGIG, per germline (reference sequence). Trimming cost V 0 bases and J 0 bases, with 12 bases left between them. The CDR3 is 16 residues long. CDR3 DNA sequence: TGTGCCTGGAGTGTACCGAGGCTCAGTAGCAATCAGCCCCAGCATTTT. Translating it yields CAWSVPRLSSNQPQHF.